This T cell receptor (beta chain) came from a study of blood T cell repertoires in COVID-19. Overall study context: Samples representing acute and convalescent COVID-19 were sourced from the United States, Italy and Spain. T cells, B-cell-depleted T cells, or PBMCs provided the cDNA or gDNA that served as material.

Trimming left V 5 bases short and J 1 base short, with 8 bases between. The CDR3 length is 13 residues. From germline, CDR1 is KGHSH and CDR2 LQKENI. TCRdb keeps only in-frame clones here, not all; method: immunoSEQ multiplex PCR. The repertoire consists of 450,000 to 500,000 clones, with around 85% occurring once and the leading ten covering 3% to 3.5%. Specimen: peripheral blood. The V call is TRBV18, the J call TRBJ2-5; D might be TRBD1 (5 bases). The TCR comes from a human donor in a cohort sampled during active COVID-19. The CDR3 protein is CASSADIQETQYF. The CDR3 DNA reads as TGTGCCAGCTCAGCGGACATCCAAGAGACCCAGTACTTC.